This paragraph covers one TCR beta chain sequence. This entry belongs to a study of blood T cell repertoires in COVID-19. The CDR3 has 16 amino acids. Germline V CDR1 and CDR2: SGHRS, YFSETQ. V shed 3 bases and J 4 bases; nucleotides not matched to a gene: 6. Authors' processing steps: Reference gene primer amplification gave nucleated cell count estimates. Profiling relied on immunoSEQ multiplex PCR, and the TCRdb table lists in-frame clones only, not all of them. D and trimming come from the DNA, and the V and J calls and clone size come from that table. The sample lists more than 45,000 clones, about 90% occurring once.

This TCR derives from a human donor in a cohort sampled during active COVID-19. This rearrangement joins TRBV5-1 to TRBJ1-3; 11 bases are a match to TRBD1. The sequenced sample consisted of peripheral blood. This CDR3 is CASSSGTGGIGNTIYF. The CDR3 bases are TGCGCCAGCAGCTCCGGGACAGGGGGTATCGGAAACACCATATATTTT.